These 29 T cell receptor beta chains were sequenced from one sample in a study of cytomegalovirus exposure and HLA in healthy donors. A multiplex PCR was run with 60 Vbeta primers and 13 Jbeta primers. Measured with immunoSEQ multiplex PCR; TCRdb has only the in-frame clones, and not every one. The table has 110,000 to 150,000 clones, approximately 82% seen once. The sequenced sample consisted of PBMCs. The source of these receptors is a man aged 35-49 years in good health and CMV-seronegative.

J is TRBJ2-1 and V is TRBV9; D possibly corresponds to TRBD1 (6 bases). The length of the CDR3 is 15 residues. Germline V gene sequence: CDR1 SGDLS, CDR2 YYNGEE. Trimming cost V 1 base and J 1 base, with 9 bases left between them. CDR3 nucleotide sequence: TGTGCCAGCAGCGTAATGGGGGCTTCCTACAATGAGCAGTTCTTC. Translating it yields CASSVMGASYNEQFF.

The rearrangement links TRBV2 to TRBJ2-3; the D gene is possibly TRBD2 (5 bases). From germline, CDR1 is SNHLY and CDR2 FYNNEI. The ends were cut back, 7 bases at V and 6 bases at J, with 8 bases in the middle. The CDR3 sequence is 11 residues long. The DNA for the CDR3 is TGTGCCAGCACCGGGAAGGATACGCAGTATTTT. Translated, it gives CASTGKDTQYF.

The chain employs TRBV28 and TRBJ1-1; perhaps TRBD1 as D (6 bases). Germline CDR1 is MDHEN and CDR2 is SYDVKM. This CDR3 comprises 12 residues. V lost 2 bases and J lost 7, with 8 bases in between. The CDR3 here is CASSLTRGEAFF. The CDR3 coding sequence is TGTGCCAGCAGTTTAACCAGGGGTGAAGCTTTCTTT.

The chain combines TRBV7-7 with TRBJ2-2; 11 nucleotides agree with TRBD2. The CDR3 spans 15 residues. Trimming at V came to 1 base and at J to 5 bases, leaving 0 bases not matched to a gene. CDR1 SSHAT and CDR2 FNYEAQ come from the germline V gene (reference sequence). The CDR3 DNA follows: TGTGCCAGCAGCTTAGTAGCGGGGGGGACCGGGGAGCTGTTTTTT. This translates into CASSLVAGGTGELFF. The full variable domain, completed using reference TRBV7-7 and TRBJ2-2, is GAGVSQSPRYKVTKRGQDVTLRCDPISSHATLYWYQQALGQGPEFLTYFNYEAQPDKSGLPSDRFSAERPEGSISTLTIQRTEQRDSAMYRCASSLVAGGTGELFFGEGSRLTVL.

With regard to this clone: The same CDR3 arises from other DNA sequences in this sample as well. The CDR3 protein is CASSVGVSTEAFF. In DNA form, the CDR3 reads TGTGCCAGCAGCGTAGGAGTGTCCACTGAAGCTTTCTTT. The V gene is TRBV9, the J gene TRBJ1-1; D call uncertain. This CDR3 is built from 13 residues. Trimming removed 0 bases from V and 4 bases from J, with 7 bases in between. Looked up from germline, CDR1 is SGDLS and CDR2 is YYNGEE.

V gene TRBV7-8 combines with J gene TRBJ1-1; TRBD1 is a possible D gene (6 bases). CDR1 is SGHVS, CDR2 FQNEAQ, per germline. The V and J ends lost 5 bases and 5 bases respectively, with 24 bases between them. CDR3 length: 17 residues. Here the CDR3 reads CASSQGLRGRGRTEAFF. The CDR3 DNA reads TGTGCCAGCAGCCAAGGGCTCAGGGGCCGGGGAAGAACTGAAGCTTTCTTT.

V is TRBV5-4 and J is TRBJ2-5, with a possible D match to TRBD2 (6 bases). The assigned J gene may be wrong: the sequence end matches TRBJ2-7 better. The CDR3 is 13 amino acids. CDR1 is SGHNT, CDR2 YYREEE, per germline (reference sequence). The CDR3 DNA reads as TGTGCCAGCAGGCGGGACCGCTCCTACGAGCAGTACTTC. Its protein is CASRRDRSYEQYF.

This rearrangement joins TRBV2 to TRBJ1-5; D remains ambiguous. Trimming stripped 6 bases from V and 2 bases from J, with 11 bases between. The CDR3 is 14 amino acids. Per the germline V gene, CDR1 is SNHLY and CDR2 is FYNNEI. The CDR3 DNA is TGTGCCAGCAGGATTATGGGCGGCAATCAGCCCCAGCATTTT. Residues: CASRIMGGNQPQHF.

The rearrangement uses TRBV9 and TRBJ1-3; TRBD1 is a possible D gene (6 bases). Between the trimmed V and J ends, which lost 0 bases and 0 bases, there was a span of 10 bases. The V gene's germline CDR1 is SGDLS and CDR2 YYNGEE. The CDR3 loop spans 16 amino acids. This chain's CDR3 is CASSVAGALSGNTIYF. CDR3 DNA: TGTGCCAGCAGCGTAGCAGGGGCCCTCTCTGGAAACACCATATATTTT.

V is TRBV18 and J is TRBJ2-1; D is unresolved. Per germline, CDR1 KGHSH and CDR2 LQKENI. The CDR3 extends over 13 amino acids. V lost 0 bases and J 5 bases, leaving 5 bases between the germline ends. CDR3: CASSPPSNNEQFF. CDR3 nucleotide sequence: TGTGCCAGCTCACCACCTTCCAACAATGAGCAGTTCTTC.

This clone has a handful of counts. V gene TRBV6-6 combines with J gene TRBJ2-7; 7 bases fit TRBD1. The V gene's germline CDR1 is MNHNY and CDR2 SVGAGI (reference sequence). This CDR3 comprises 15 residues. Germline trimming cut 2 bases from V and 0 bases from J; bases unmatched to any gene: 4. The CDR3 region has the DNA TGTGCCAGCAGTTACGCTACAGGGGCCTCCTACGAGCAGTACTTC. Translated: CASSYATGASYEQYF.

V is TRBV5-1 and J is TRBJ2-5; 10 bases map to TRBD1. Germline trimming cut 0 bases from V and 4 bases from J; bases unmatched to any gene: 12. This CDR3 comprises 18 residues. Germline assignment: CDR1 SGHRS and CDR2 YFSETQ. This CDR3 reads CASSLVSGGQGLGETQYF. CDR3 sequence (DNA): TGCGCCAGCAGCTTGGTATCGGGGGGACAGGGGCTCGGAGAGACCCAGTACTTC.

The rearrangement joins TRBV4-3 to TRBJ2-1, with 8 bases fitting TRBD1. This CDR3 has 16 residues. V lost 0 bases and J lost 6; bases outside the gene matches: 7. CDR1 and CDR2 from the germline V gene are LGHNA and YSLEER. CDR3 bases: TGCGCCAGCAGCCAAGATCCCGGGACAGGTTCCAATGAGCAGTTCTTC. Its protein product is CASSQDPGTGSNEQFF.

The chain has TRBV19 and TRBJ2-2; D unclear. The germline V and J ends were trimmed by 3 bases and 0 bases, with 11 bases remaining between them. In germline, CDR1 is LNHDA, CDR2 SQIVND (reference sequence). The CDR3 consists of 16 residues. CDR3 nucleotide sequence: TGTGCCAGTAGTATTCGCTTCGGGTCGAACACCGGGGAGCTGTTTTTT. Its translation is CASSIRFGSNTGELFF.

V is TRBV12-5 and J is TRBJ1-1, with TRBD1 matching 7 bases. Trimming removed 2 bases from V and 6 bases from J; junction bases left unmatched: 9. The CDR3 loop spans 15 amino acids. Germline lookup yields CDR1 LGHNT and CDR2 FRNRAP. CDR3: CASGLQTGRIAEAFF. CDR3 nucleotide sequence: TGTGCTAGTGGTTTGCAGACAGGGCGTATAGCTGAAGCTTTCTTT.

This chain joins TRBV5-1 and TRBJ2-1; tentative D call: TRBD2 (6 bases). The CDR3 covers 19 residues. Per germline, CDR1 SGHRS and CDR2 YFSETQ. With 1 base removed from V and 4 bases from J, the gap between germline ends came to 24 bases. CDR3 nucleotide sequence: TGCGCCAGCAGCTTGTTAGGTTGGGCCGGAGGCGCGGGGTACAATGAGCAGTTCTTC. It encodes CASSLLGWAGGAGYNEQFF.

This chain connects TRBV12-5 to TRBJ2-5; D perhaps matches TRBD1 (6 bases). Germline V gives CDR1 LGHNT, CDR2 FRNRAP. V gave up 4 bases and J gave up 1 base, with 10 bases separating them. This CDR3 has 14 residues. The CDR3 sequence is CASGSQDSQETQYF. CDR3 DNA sequence: TGTGCTAGTGGTTCTCAGGACAGCCAAGAGACCCAGTACTTC.

The chain joins TRBV4-3 to TRBJ2-3; possible D gene TRBD2, 5 bases. Trimming removed 5 bases from V and 8 bases from J, with 14 bases in between. This CDR3 has 13 amino acids. Per germline, CDR1 LGHNA and CDR2 YSLEER. CDR3 protein: CASSGQQGGTQYF. The CDR3 DNA follows: TGCGCCAGCAGCGGGCAACAAGGAGGTACGCAGTATTTT.

This clone was seen a handful of times. CDR3 in DNA: TGCGCCAGCAGCTTGGACGGGCCCAGGGTGGGTGAGCAGTACTTC. It codes for CASSLDGPRVGEQYF. V usage is TRBV5-1 and J usage is TRBJ2-7, with TRBD1 as a possible D gene (5 bases). Per the germline V gene, CDR1 is SGHRS and CDR2 is YFSETQ. This CDR3 spans 15 amino acids. V was pared by 0 bases and J by 7 bases, with 17 bases between.

The J gene is TRBJ1-1, the V gene TRBV11-2; weak D call: TRBD1 (5 bases). This CDR3 contains 15 residues. V gave up 1 base and J gave up 0 bases, with 9 bases separating them. In germline, CDR1 is SGHAT, CDR2 FQNNGV. CDR3 protein: CASSLGPGMNTEAFF. In nucleotides, the CDR3 is TGTGCCAGCAGCTTAGGCCCAGGGATGAACACTGAAGCTTTCTTT.

This clone was counted a single time. The chain has TRBV7-3 and TRBJ2-1; perhaps TRBD2 as D (6 bases). V was cut by 6 bases and J by 10 bases, with 22 bases left in between. CDR1 SGHTA and CDR2 FQGTGA come from the germline V gene. The CDR3 consists of 15 residues. CDR3 loop: CASSRGDPGDWEQFF. Written as DNA, the CDR3 is TGTGCCAGCAGTCGCGGGGACCCCGGGGATTGGGAGCAGTTCTTC.

This clone was recorded a few times. V and J are TRBV29-1 and TRBJ2-2; D unclear. Per germline, CDR1 SQVTM and CDR2 ANQGSEA. The CDR3 is made up of 13 amino acids. V lost 4 bases and J lost 7, with 13 bases in between. The CDR3 reads CSVGEAPGGELFF. As DNA, the CDR3 is TGCAGCGTTGGTGAGGCTCCTGGCGGGGAGCTGTTTTTT.

The V and J genes are TRBV9 and TRBJ1-3; 9 nucleotides align to TRBD1. Germline loops: CDR1 SGDLS, CDR2 YYNGEE. CDR3 length: 17 amino acids. V shed 4 bases, J shed 3 bases, and the junction held 11 bases outside the gene matches. CDR3: CASSPRIGTGYGNTIYF. Written as DNA, the CDR3 is TGTGCCAGCAGCCCTCGTATCGGGACAGGGTATGGAAACACCATATATTTT.

With regard to this clone: This sample also contains other DNA sequences that code for the same CDR3. V and J are TRBV13 and TRBJ1-1, with 7 bases identical to TRBD1. The V gene's germline CDR1 is PRHDT and CDR2 FYEKMQ (reference sequence). With V trimmed by 5 bases and J by 0 bases, 3 bases remained unmatched. This CDR3 region has 14 residues. The CDR3, as DNA: TGTGCCAGCAGCCTGGACAGGATGAACACTGAAGCTTTCTTT. It yields the protein CASSLDRMNTEAFF.

The chain has TRBV27 and TRBJ1-2; no clear D gene. Per the germline V gene, CDR1 is MNHEY and CDR2 is SMNVEV (reference sequence). Trimming shortened V by 5 bases and J by 8 bases, and 12 bases separated the two germline ends. The CDR3 is made up of 12 amino acids. In DNA, the CDR3 is TGTGCCAGCAGTACCCGACTTGGCGGCTACACCTTC. Amino acids: CASSTRLGGYTF.

The V and J genes are TRBV4-2 and TRBJ2-2; 7 nucleotides align to TRBD2. CDR3 size: 18 residues. Germline V gene sequence: CDR1 LGHNA, CDR2 YNFKEQ. Trimming took 3 bases from V and 10 from J; bases not matched to a gene: 20. The CDR3 here is CASSHRVVPSGGGMELFF. CDR3 coding DNA: TGTGCCAGCAGCCATAGGGTCGTGCCTAGCGGTGGTGGAATGGAGCTGTTTTTT.

The V and J genes are TRBV28 and TRBJ1-1, with D unresolved. Germline V gene sequence: CDR1 MDHEN, CDR2 SYDVKM. The V and J ends lost 8 bases and 6 bases respectively, with 19 bases between them. The CDR3 runs 14 residues. This chain's CDR3 is CASGSPGIGAEAFF. CDR3 coding DNA: TGTGCCAGCGGATCCCCCGGGATCGGGGCTGAAGCTTTCTTT.

This clone was counted ten times or more. The chain uses TRBV14 and TRBJ1-3; 8 bases agree with TRBD1. V was pared by 2 bases and J by 4 bases, with 10 bases of the junction left unmatched. CDR1 is SGHDN, CDR2 FVKESK, per germline. This CDR3 region has 17 residues. DNA of the CDR3: TGTGCCAGCAGCCAAAAGGTGGACAGGGTACCCGGAAACACCATATATTTT. Protein sequence: CASSQKVDRVPGNTIYF.

This sequence joins TRBV29-1 and TRBJ1-1, with 9 bases aligning to TRBD1. This CDR3 has 12 residues. Trimming took 4 bases from V and 10 from J; bases not matched to a gene: 7. CDR1 and CDR2 from the germline V gene are SQVTM and ANQGSEA. The CDR3: CSVGGTGRGAFF. In DNA, the CDR3 is TGCAGCGTTGGAGGGACAGGGCGCGGAGCTTTCTTT.